The 10 T cell receptor beta chains below were found in one sample sequenced in a study of T cell clonotyping in hematopoietic cell transplantation. Data came from immunoSEQ multiplex PCR; TCRdb stores just in-frame clones and leaves some out. The data contain some 40,000 clones, 94% of them seen just once; the ten biggest clones take up about 0.8%. Sequences were obtained from peripheral blood mononuclear cells. The receptors were gathered from a woman between 45 and 65 years old in good health. Some clones in this sample may be carry-over from other donors' samples.

This chain links TRBV7-2 with TRBJ1-5; no reliable D call. The CDR3 length is 13 residues. V was trimmed by 1 base and J by 3 bases, leaving 4 bases between them. In germline, CDR1 is SGHTA, CDR2 FQGNSA. This chain's CDR3 is CASSLVSNQPQHF. The CDR3 region has the DNA TGTGCCAGCAGCTTAGTATCCAATCAGCCCCAGCATTTT.

This clone was detected only once. V and J are TRBV7-2 and TRBJ1-2, with unresolved D. CDR1 is SGHTA and CDR2 is FQGNSA in the germline V gene. This CDR3 spans 14 amino acids. Deletions cut 3 bases from V and 4 bases from J, with 12 bases between. The CDR3 coding sequence is TGTGCCAGCAGCTTGGCAGCCGAATTCTATGGCTACACCTTC. Amino acid sequence: CASSLAAEFYGYTF.

This rearrangement joins TRBV5-1 to TRBJ2-3, with TRBD1 matching 11 bases. Trimming removed 2 bases from V and 3 bases from J; junction bases left unmatched: 5. The CDR3 length is 16 residues. The germline V gene encodes CDR1 SGHRS and CDR2 YFSETQ. The CDR3 DNA reads as TGCGCCAGCAGCTTTACCGGGACAGGGGGGACAGATACGCAGTATTTT. This translates into CASSFTGTGGTDTQYF. The complete variable domain, with remaining parts taken from reference TRBV5-1 and TRBJ2-3, reads KAGVTQTPRYLIKTRGQQVTLSCSPISGHRSVSWYQQTPGQGLQFLFEYFSETQRNKGNFPGRFSGRQFSNSRSEMNVSTLELGDSALYLCASSFTGTGGTDTQYFGPGTRLTVL.

The genes are TRBV7-2 and TRBJ2-7; D not certain. Germline V gene sequence: CDR1 SGHTA, CDR2 FQGNSA. The germline V and J ends were trimmed by 1 base and 0 bases, with 7 bases remaining between them. The CDR3 extends over 14 amino acids. CDR3 sequence: CASSLGRFSYEQYF. CDR3 bases: TGTGCCAGCAGCTTAGGGCGGTTCTCCTACGAGCAGTACTTC.

This sequence joins TRBV5-1 and TRBJ1-1; no clear D. Germline V gene lookup returns CDR1 SGHRS and CDR2 YFSETQ. V was clipped by 3 bases and J by 3 bases, with 6 bases between them. The CDR3 length is 12 residues. The CDR3 DNA reads as TGCGCCAGCAGCTCCCTGGACACTGAAGCTTTCTTT. Its protein product is CASSSLDTEAFF.

The V and J genes are TRBV9 and TRBJ2-1, with D tentatively TRBD1 (6 bases). The CDR3 sequence is 14 residues long. Germline V lookup: CDR1 SGDLS, CDR2 YYNGEE. The V end was cut by 0 bases, the J end by 8 bases, with 12 bases between. CDR3 region: CASSVDYRVYEQFF. CDR3 DNA sequence: TGTGCCAGCAGCGTAGACTACAGGGTGTATGAGCAGTTCTTC. Filled out from reference TRBV9 and TRBJ2-1, the complete variable domain reads DSGVTQTPKHLITATGQRVTLRCSPRSGDLSVYWYQQSLDQGLQFLIQYYNGEERAKGNILERFSAQQFPDLHSELNLSSLELGDSALYFCASSVDYRVYEQFFGPGTRLTVL.

This clone was seen only once. The chain is built from TRBV4-2 and TRBJ2-4, with 10 nucleotides matching TRBD2. This CDR3 is built from 19 residues. J was trimmed by 5 bases and V by 0 bases; bases with no gene match: 13. Germline V gene sequence: CDR1 LGHNA, CDR2 YNFKEQ. The CDR3 reads CASSQDGMETSGDQNIQYF. In DNA form, the CDR3 reads TGTGCCAGCAGCCAAGATGGGATGGAAACTAGCGGGGATCAAAACATTCAGTACTTC.

This rearrangement joins TRBV6-1 to TRBJ2-1, with a possible D match to TRBD1 (6 bases). The CDR3 length is 14 residues. Germline CDR1 is MNHNS and CDR2 is SASEGT. V was trimmed by 7 bases and J by 0 bases, leaving 10 bases between them. The CDR3, as DNA: TGTGCCAGCAAGGGGGTAGACTCCTACAATGAGCAGTTCTTC. It specifies CASKGVDSYNEQFF.

This CDR3 is CASSQVIRRGATGELFF. For the CDR3, the DNA is TGTGCCAGCAGCCAAGTGATTAGACGGGGGGCCACCGGGGAGCTGTTTTTT. The V call is TRBV4-2, the J call TRBJ2-2, with D possibly being TRBD2 (7 bases). V was trimmed by 1 base and J by 4 bases, leaving 16 bases between them. Germline lookup yields CDR1 LGHNA and CDR2 YNFKEQ. This CDR3 has 17 amino acids.

Only one count was recorded for this clone. J is TRBJ1-5 and V is TRBV5-5; unclear D gene. This CDR3 region has 16 residues. Per germline, CDR1 SGHKS and CDR2 YYEKEE (reference sequence). The V gene lost 2 bases and the J gene lost 0 bases, with 12 bases spanning the gap. This CDR3 is CASSFESSYSNQPQHF. CDR3 coding DNA: TGTGCCAGCAGCTTTGAATCGAGCTATAGCAATCAGCCCCAGCATTTT.